The 8 T cell receptor beta chains below come from one sample, sequenced in a study of blood T cell repertoires in COVID-19. Assay: immunoSEQ multiplex PCR; the TCRdb copy retains only in-frame clones and omits some. The sample records around 88,000 clones, 81% being singletons. The sample comprised peripheral blood. The receptor source for this set is a man in his sixties with acute or convalescent COVID-19.

This chain connects TRBV4-1 to TRBJ2-7, with unresolved D. V was shortened by 2 bases and J by 2 bases, with 10 bases between the two germline ends. The CDR3 totals 14 residues. Germline V lookup: CDR1 MGHRA, CDR2 YSYEKL. The DNA for the CDR3 is TGCGCCAGCAGCCAAACAGCCTCTACCTACGAGCAGTACTTC. This encodes CASSQTASTYEQYF.

The V gene is TRBV2, the J gene TRBJ2-1, with a tentative D call TRBD2 (7 bases). Germline V gene data show CDR1 as SNHLY and CDR2 as FYNNEI. The CDR3 extends over 15 amino acids. Trimming shortened V by 3 bases and J by 6 bases, and 15 bases separated the two germline ends. The CDR3: CASSDGGLMGNEQFF. The CDR3 DNA reads as TGTGCCAGCAGTGACGGGGGGCTGATGGGCAATGAGCAGTTCTTC.

In its sample, this clone was seen a few times. V usage is TRBV15 and J usage is TRBJ1-1, with 8 bases lining up with TRBD1. The J segment lost 1 base and the V segment lost 0 bases, leaving 4 bases of the junction unmatched. This CDR3 has 16 residues. Germline CDR1 LNHNV, CDR2 YYDKDF (reference sequence). As DNA, the CDR3 is TGTGCCACCAGCAGAGATCGGACAGGGAGGAACACTGAAGCTTTCTTT. Translating it yields CATSRDRTGRNTEAFF.

The chain links TRBV6-2 or TRBV6-3 to TRBJ2-1, with D possibly TRBD2 on 6 matching bases. CDR1 is MNHEY, CDR2 SVGEGT, per germline. Trimming left V 3 bases short and J 12 bases short, with 27 bases between. The CDR3 consists of 17 residues. CDR3 residues: CASSYIIQSGRPPRQFF. The CDR3 coding sequence is TGTGCCAGCAGTTATATCATTCAGTCGGGGAGGCCCCCACGGCAGTTCTTC.

The V and J genes are TRBV12-5 and TRBJ2-1, with 9 bases lining up with TRBD2. The J segment lost 7 bases and the V segment lost 1 base, leaving 8 bases of the junction unmatched. This CDR3 contains 16 residues. Germline lookup yields CDR1 LGHNT and CDR2 FRNRAP. The chain's CDR3 is CASGLGPGLADNEQFF. CDR3 sequence (DNA): TGTGCTAGTGGTTTGGGGCCGGGACTAGCAGATAATGAGCAGTTCTTC.

There are a few counts of this clone. CDR3 sequence (DNA): TGTGCCAGCAGCTTAGACTGGGGGCGGGAGACCCAGTACTTC. Its protein is CASSLDWGRETQYF. The gene calls are TRBV7-2 and TRBJ2-5; D perhaps matches TRBD1 (6 bases). Germline V CDR1 and CDR2: SGHTA, FQGNSA. This CDR3 has 14 amino acids. V was shortened by 1 base and J by 5 bases, with 11 bases between the two germline ends. Supplemented by reference TRBV7-2 and TRBJ2-5, the full variable domain reads GAGVSQSPSNKVTEKGKDVELRCDPISGHTALYWYRQSLGQGLEFLIYFQGNSAPDKSGLPSDRFSAERTGGSVSTLTIQRTQQEDSAVYLCASSLDWGRETQYFGPGTRLLVL.

The chain joins TRBV6-6 to TRBJ1-2; TRBD1 agrees at 8 bases. Trimming took 6 bases from V and 2 from J; bases not matched to a gene: 8. CDR3 size: 15 residues. CDR1 MNHNY and CDR2 SVGAGI come from the germline V gene (reference sequence). CDR3 DNA sequence: TGTGCCAGCAGGCAACAGGGGGTGAACAACTATGGCTACACCTTC. This translates into CASRQQGVNNYGYTF.

V gene TRBV18 combines with J gene TRBJ1-4, with no clear D. This CDR3 comprises 13 residues. V lost 5 bases and J 2 bases, leaving 6 bases between the germline ends. Germline lookup yields CDR1 KGHSH and CDR2 LQKENI. The DNA of the CDR3 is TGTGCCAGCTCAGGGCTCACTAATGAAAAACTGTTTTTT. Translation: CASSGLTNEKLFF. The whole variable domain, remainder taken from reference TRBV18 and TRBJ1-4, is NAGVMQNPRHLVRRRGQEARLRCSPMKGHSHVYWYRQLPEEGLKFMVYLQKENIIDESGMPKERFSAEFPKEGPSILRIQQVVRGDSAAYFCASSGLTNEKLFFGSGTQLSVL.